Presented here are 15 T cell receptor beta chains from one specimen sequenced in a study of cytomegalovirus exposure and HLA in healthy donors. Primers included in the PCR were 60 Vbeta and 13 Jbeta primers. Sequencing was performed with immunoSEQ multiplex PCR; in TCRdb, only in-frame clones are kept and a portion is missing. This repertoire shows some 120,000 clones, about three quarters found once; its top ten account for roughly 3.2%. Sequencing was done on a sample of PBMCs. The receptors here all came from a man aged 25-45 years in good health and CMV-seronegative.

CDR3 nucleotide sequence: TGTGCCTGGAGCGATTTACAGTGGAATTCACCCCTCCACTTT. Translated, it gives CAWSDLQWNSPLHF. The chain uses TRBV30 and TRBJ1-6; no clear D gene. Trimming pared 3 bases from V and 7 bases from J, leaving 13 bases between. The CDR3 is 14 residues long. Per germline, CDR1 GTSNPN and CDR2 SVGIG (reference sequence).

The rearrangement uses TRBV7-9 and TRBJ2-5; TRBD1 might be the D (5 bases). The J call is doubtful: the DNA matches TRBJ2-7 better. The CDR3 extends over 15 amino acids. From germline, CDR1 is SEHNR and CDR2 FQNEAQ (reference sequence). The CDR3 bases are TGTGCCAGCAGCTCCCTCGGCAGGGCTGCCTACGAGCAGTACTTC. Encoded protein: CASSSLGRAAYEQYF.

The chain is built from TRBV5-4 and TRBJ2-7, with 7 positions matching TRBD2. The CDR3 covers 16 residues. The V segment lost 3 bases and the J segment 6 bases; nucleotides outside the gene matches: 15. Per germline, CDR1 SGHNT and CDR2 YYREEE (reference sequence). The CDR3 loop reads CASSSLRGLGLSEQYF. For the CDR3, the DNA is TGTGCCAGCAGCTCCCTTCGAGGACTAGGATTATCCGAGCAGTACTTC.

The V gene is TRBV6-6, the J gene TRBJ2-1, with D possibly matching TRBD2 (6 bases). V was trimmed by 6 bases and J by 15 bases, leaving 15 bases between them. The V gene's germline CDR1 is MNHNY and CDR2 SVGAGI (reference sequence). This CDR3 has 11 amino acids. CDR3 coding DNA: TGTGCCAGCAGCCCGGGGGACCGCCGGTTCTTC. Protein sequence: CASSPGDRRFF.

With regard to this clone: The junction shows a germline mismatch at one end, possibly a read error. The genes are TRBV7-9 and TRBJ2-1; D call uncertain. The CDR3 has 14 residues. CDR1 is SEHNR and CDR2 is FQNEAQ in the germline V gene (reference sequence). This CDR3 is CASSSSYSNNEQFF. CDR3 bases: TGTGCCAGCAGCTCAAGCTACTCCAACAATGAGCAGTTCTTC.

This clone appeared a single time. The V call is TRBV13, the J call TRBJ1-4, with TRBD1 identical over 9 bases. Germline V gives CDR1 PRHDT, CDR2 FYEKMQ (reference sequence). The CDR3 is 15 amino acids. V lost 3 bases, J lost 7 bases, and 6 bases stayed unmatched. In DNA, the CDR3 is TGTGCCAGCAGCTTCCGGGGACAGGGTTTTGAAAAACTGTTTTTT. Residues: CASSFRGQGFEKLFF.

The CDR3 nucleotides are TGTGCCAGCAGTGAAAGGGGGATGAGCTCCTATAATTCACCCCTCCACTTT. This sequence encodes CASSERGMSSYNSPLHF. The rearrangement links TRBV25-1 to TRBJ1-6, with a weak D call TRBD1 (6 bases). This CDR3 comprises 17 residues. V was trimmed by 2 bases and J by 0 bases, leaving 11 bases between them. Germline assignment: CDR1 MGHDK and CDR2 SYGVNS.

The chain carries TRBV5-4 and TRBJ2-2; D possibly corresponds to TRBD1 (5 bases). The CDR3 totals 15 residues. CDR1 and CDR2 from the germline V gene are SGHNT and YYREEE (reference sequence). V was shortened by 0 bases and J by 4 bases, with 10 bases between the two germline ends. The CDR3 bases are TGTGCCAGCAGCTTGGTGGGGCTTGGCACCGGGGAGCTGTTTTTT. Amino acid sequence: CASSLVGLGTGELFF.

This clone is a singleton in its sample. V usage is TRBV10-3 and J usage is TRBJ2-5; TRBD1 matches at 7 bases. The CDR3 is 14 amino acids. The germline gives CDR1 ENHRY, CDR2 SYGVKD. The junction had 6 bases not matched to a gene; V was cut back by 3 bases and J by 5 bases. The CDR3: CAISEMKQGETQYF. In DNA, the CDR3 is TGTGCCATCAGTGAAATGAAACAGGGGGAGACCCAGTACTTC.

The rearrangement links TRBV28 to TRBJ2-7, with D hard to call. The CDR3 contains 13 residues. Germline V gene sequence: CDR1 MDHEN, CDR2 SYDVKM. Trimming removed 3 bases from V and 2 bases from J, with 8 bases in between. Written as DNA, the CDR3 is TGTGCCAGCAGTTTGGGCAGAACCTACGAGCAGTACTTC. Its protein product is CASSLGRTYEQYF.

This chain links TRBV19 with TRBJ2-7; no definite D call. Trimming removed 3 bases from V and 3 bases from J, with 9 bases in between. The CDR3 has 13 amino acids. CDR1 is LNHDA and CDR2 is SQIVND in the germline V gene (reference sequence). The CDR3 region is CASSILHGYEQYF. CDR3 nucleotide sequence: TGTGCCAGTAGTATTCTCCACGGCTACGAGCAGTACTTC.

The rearrangement links TRBV6-6 to TRBJ2-5, with TRBD1 matching over 7 bases. The J call is in doubt because the DNA end fits TRBJ2-7 better. Germline V gives CDR1 MNHNY, CDR2 SVGAGI (reference sequence). CDR3 length: 15 amino acids. The CDR3 sequence is CASSYSAGGSYEQYF. The CDR3 nucleotides read TGTGCCAGCAGTTACTCGGCAGGGGGCTCCTACGAGCAGTACTTC.

This rearrangement joins TRBV6-4 to TRBJ1-5; D may be TRBD1 (6 bases). V was trimmed by 4 bases and J by 5 bases, leaving 12 bases between them. This CDR3 is built from 14 residues. The germline CDR1 and CDR2 sequences are MRHNA and SNTAGT. CDR3 nucleotides: TGTGCCAGCAGTGTTCGGCAGGGGTATCAGCCCCAGCATTTT. Amino acids: CASSVRQGYQPQHF.

The chain's CDR3 is CASSPGLGVTDTQYF. In DNA, the CDR3 is TGTGCCAGCAGTCCGGGACTAGGGGTCACAGATACGCAGTATTTT. The chain employs TRBV6-5 and TRBJ2-3; 8 positions agree with TRBD2. Looked up from germline, CDR1 is MNHEY and CDR2 is SVGAGI. Trimming removed 5 bases from V and 2 bases from J; junction bases left unmatched: 6. The length of the CDR3 is 15 residues.

The chain recombines TRBV28 with TRBJ1-5, with a possible D match to TRBD1 (5 bases). The V end lost 1 base, the J end lost 7 bases, and 14 bases lay between the germline ends. This CDR3 comprises 15 residues. The germline gives CDR1 MDHEN, CDR2 SYDVKM. Here the CDR3 reads CASSLYRQGQQPQHF. The CDR3 DNA is TGTGCCAGCAGTTTATATCGGCAGGGCCAACAGCCCCAGCATTTT.